Sequencing of this T cell receptor beta chain was carried out in a study of response to subunit inactivated influenza vaccine (dated by TCRdb to 2016 to 2018). Describing the broader study: The study used deep quantitative T cell receptor repertoire profiling to track responses to a trivalent subunit inactivated influenza vaccine.

Libraries were built with RT-PCR. The instrument given in TCRdb is Illumina HiSeq 2500. TCRdb reprocessed the public reads (quality trimming at Q25 with fastp, clone calling with MiXCR) and kept in-frame beta chains. Under each unique CDR3 protein, matching rows form one entry showing the most common genes and DNA. Counted in this sample were roughly 570,000 distinct CDR3 sequences; 10% to 15% of them appeared once. The leading ten clones occupy 10% to 15% of the sample. From the cysteine up to the phenylalanine, the CDR3 has a length of 15 residues. CDR3 DNA is the only sequence kept; it has 45 bases, read in frame from the first base. Relative to germline, V is 1 base shorter and J is 5 bases shorter, with 15 bases between their ends. Via the germline V gene (reference sequence), CDR1 is SEHNR and CDR2 FQNEAQ. The intended sense of this specimen's time point label: 45 to 55 days after influenza vaccine administration.

General conclusions and limits of the study: According to the authors, only a limited number of new T cells may be recruited by each seasonal influenza vaccination.

As for this clonotype: Its antigen is unknown. Base qualities are not provided; no much larger clone lies one nucleotide away.

Recombination connected TRBV7-9 to TRBJ2-7; the D segment is perhaps TRBD1 or TRBD2, each sharing 6 matched bases. Sample: PBMCs from blood, taken roughly 47 days after vaccination. The source is a man in his fifties or sixties who received an inactivated influenza vaccine. Donor details come from another sample of the same person, matched by shared clones. The CDR3 amino acid sequence is: CASSLVNSGAHEQYF. The base sequence is TGTGCCAGCAGCTTAGTTAATTCGGGGGCCCACGAGCAGTACTTC.